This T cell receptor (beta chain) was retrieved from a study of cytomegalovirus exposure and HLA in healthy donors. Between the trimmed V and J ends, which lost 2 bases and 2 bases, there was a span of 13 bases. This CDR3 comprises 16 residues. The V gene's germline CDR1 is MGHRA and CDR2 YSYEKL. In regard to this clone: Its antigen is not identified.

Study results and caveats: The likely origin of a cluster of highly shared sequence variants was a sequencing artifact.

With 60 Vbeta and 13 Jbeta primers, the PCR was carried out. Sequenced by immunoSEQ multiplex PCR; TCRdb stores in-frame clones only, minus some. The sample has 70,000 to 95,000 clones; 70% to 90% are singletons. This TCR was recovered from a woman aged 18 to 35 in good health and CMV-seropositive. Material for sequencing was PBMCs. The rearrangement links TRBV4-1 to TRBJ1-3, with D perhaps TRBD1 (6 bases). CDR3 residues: CASSQPTGRTGNTIYF. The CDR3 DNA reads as TGCGCCAGCAGCCAACCTACAGGGCGGACTGGAAACACCATATATTTT.